This passage covers 23 T cell receptor beta chains from one sample sequenced in a study of radiotherapy plus CTLA-4 blockade in lung cancer. TCRdb's copy holds only in-frame clones and misses some; the assay was immunoSEQ multiplex PCR. The sample lists roughly 35,000 clones; 70% to 75% were seen once. The material sequenced was peripheral blood, taken from a patient treated with radiotherapy plus ipilimumab. The receptor source for this set is a human donor with non-small cell lung cancer that progressed on radiotherapy plus ipilimumab.

This clone came up once. V and J are TRBV9 and TRBJ2-1, with TRBD1 matching over 7 bases. V trimming: 3 bases; J trimming: 6 bases; junction bases outside the gene matches: 12. This CDR3 spans 16 amino acids. Germline CDR1 is SGDLS and CDR2 is YYNGEE. For the CDR3, the DNA is TGTGCCAGCAGCGCACACCCAAACAGGGGAAGCAATGAGCAGTTCTTC. Translating gives CASSAHPNRGSNEQFF.

The chain uses TRBV27 and TRBJ1-6; D gene uncertain. CDR3 length: 15 amino acids. The V gene's germline CDR1 is MNHEY and CDR2 SMNVEV (reference sequence). Trimming left V 8 bases short and J 7 bases short, with 18 bases between. The CDR3 DNA reads as TGTGCCAGCCAACCCTCGGCGTGGCGGAATTCACCCCTCCACTTT. This gives the protein CASQPSAWRNSPLHF.

V and J are TRBV19 and TRBJ2-3; D is ambiguous. CDR3 length equals 13 residues. Germline V lookup: CDR1 LNHDA, CDR2 SQIVND (reference sequence). V was trimmed by 4 bases and J by 5 bases, leaving 10 bases between them. As DNA, the CDR3 is TGTGCCAGTAGTAGGATCAGAGGAGATACGCAGTATTTT. This sequence encodes CASSRIRGDTQYF. The entire variable domain, with the rest obtained from reference TRBV19 and TRBJ2-3, is as follows: DGGITQSPKYLFRKEGQNVTLSCEQNLNHDAMYWYRQDPGQGLRLIYYSQIVNDFQKGDIAEGYSVSREKKESFPLTVTSAQKNPTAFYLCASSRIRGDTQYFGPGTRLTVL.

This chain connects TRBV4-1 to TRBJ2-5, with 10 bases lining up with TRBD1. Germline values: CDR1 MGHRA, CDR2 YSYEKL. The V gene end was trimmed by 1 base and the J gene end by 4 bases; junction bases not matched to a gene: 9. This CDR3 is 17 amino acids long. The CDR3 DNA reads TGCGCCAGCAGCCAAGGGGTGGACAGGGGGTATGGAGAGACCCAGTACTTC. This encodes CASSQGVDRGYGETQYF.

The rearrangement joins TRBV6-5 to TRBJ1-2; the match to TRBD1 covers 12 bases. V shed 6 bases, J shed 8 bases, and the junction held 7 bases outside the gene matches. Germline CDR1 MNHEY, CDR2 SVGAGI. This CDR3 has 14 residues. This CDR3 is CASSTSGQGAGYTF. CDR3 DNA sequence: TGTGCCAGCAGCACCTCGGGACAGGGGGCCGGCTACACCTTC.

J is TRBJ1-2 and V is TRBV4-1, with 7 bases that match TRBD1. The CDR3 is 14 residues long. Germline lookup yields CDR1 MGHRA and CDR2 YSYEKL. V trimming: 3 bases; J trimming: 4 bases; junction bases outside the gene matches: 5. CDR3 sequence reads: CASSHPRGGYGYTF. CDR3 nucleotides: TGCGCCAGCAGCCATCCCAGGGGGGGCTATGGCTACACCTTC.

CDR3 DNA sequence: TGTGCCAGCAGCCGGGGTTGGACAGGGAGCACAGATACGCAGTATTTT. Protein sequence: CASSRGWTGSTDTQYF. The V gene is TRBV5-7, the J gene TRBJ2-3; 8 nucleotides line up with TRBD1. TRBV5-7 is reported as an ORF; its role is uncertain. The CDR3 is 16 residues long. The V segment lost 4 bases and the J segment 0 bases; nucleotides outside the gene matches: 7.

The J gene is TRBJ1-3, the V gene TRBV7-6; D might be TRBD1 (6 bases). Germline lookup yields CDR1 SGHVS and CDR2 FNYEAQ. The CDR3 spans 16 residues. V was clipped by 1 base and J by 4 bases, with 14 bases between them. CDR3 amino acids: CASSLGQDFSGNTIYF. CDR3 nucleotide sequence: TGTGCCAGCAGCTTAGGACAGGACTTTTCGGGAAACACCATATATTTT.

The chain joins TRBV9 to TRBJ2-1; D not certain. V dropped 3 bases and J dropped 8 bases, with 9 bases sitting between them. There are 12 residues in the CDR3. The germline V gene has CDR1 SGDLS and CDR2 YYNGEE. The CDR3 DNA sequence: TGTGCCAGCAGCGCAAGGACGTATGAGCAGTTCTTC. Its translation is CASSARTYEQFF.

This clone has more than one count but fewer than ten. The chain has TRBV19 and TRBJ1-2, with 7 positions matching TRBD1. After removal of 2 bases from V and 6 bases from J, the junction contained 3 bases not matched to a gene. Germline CDR1 and CDR2: LNHDA and SQIVND (reference sequence). The CDR3 runs 13 residues. The CDR3 DNA reads as TGTGCCAGTAGTATATTAGGGACAGATGGCTACACCTTC. Protein sequence: CASSILGTDGYTF.

In its sample, this clone was seen a few times. The V call is TRBV27, the J call TRBJ2-3; D gene uncertain. CDR1 is MNHEY and CDR2 is SMNVEV in the germline V gene (reference sequence). This CDR3 has 11 residues. The V gene lost 9 bases and the J gene lost 3 bases, with 7 bases spanning the gap. CDR3 protein: CARRFTDTQYF. In DNA form, the CDR3 reads TGTGCCAGAAGGTTTACAGATACGCAGTATTTT.

This chain connects TRBV9 to TRBJ1-3; tentative D call: TRBD1 (5 bases). This CDR3 region has 15 residues. Trimming took off 0 bases at V and 6 bases at J, with 13 bases between the two ends. CDR1 SGDLS and CDR2 YYNGEE come from the germline V gene. CDR3: CASSVGKGALNTIYF. The CDR3 nucleotides read TGTGCCAGCAGCGTAGGAAAAGGGGCTTTAAACACCATATATTTT.

This clone came up once. The rearrangement links TRBV28 to TRBJ1-5; D is ambiguous. Germline V CDR1 and CDR2: MDHEN, SYDVKM. The CDR3 consists of 14 residues. V was pared by 1 base and J by 1 base, with 5 bases between. For the CDR3, the DNA is TGTGCCAGCAGTTTATCCTTGAGCAATCAGCCCCAGCATTTT. Its protein product is CASSLSLSNQPQHF.

V and J are TRBV19 and TRBJ1-2; D unclear. Germline lookup yields CDR1 LNHDA and CDR2 SQIVND (reference sequence). This CDR3 contains 14 residues. Trimming took off 3 bases at V and 4 bases at J, with 12 bases between the two ends. The CDR3 spells CASSISSSSYGYTF. The CDR3 DNA reads TGTGCCAGTAGTATCAGCAGTTCGTCCTATGGCTACACCTTC.

The chain recombines TRBV2 with TRBJ2-5; D is perhaps TRBD1 (5 bases). The germline V and J ends were trimmed by 8 bases and 5 bases, with 9 bases remaining between them. There are 11 residues in the CDR3. Germline V lookup: CDR1 SNHLY, CDR2 FYNNEI. Written as DNA, the CDR3 is TGTGCCAGCCAGGGTGTGGAGACCCAGTACTTC. As protein: CASQGVETQYF.

The chain is built from TRBV7-8 and TRBJ2-7, with TRBD2 identical over 12 bases. With 5 bases clipped from V and 3 bases from J, the junction kept 5 bases outside the gene matches. Germline V CDR1 and CDR2: SGHVS, FQNEAQ. This CDR3 region has 15 residues. The CDR3 spells CASSTRLAGDYEQYF. CDR3 bases: TGTGCCAGCAGCACACGACTAGCGGGAGACTACGAGCAGTACTTC.

The rearrangement joins TRBV6-6 to TRBJ1-2; 9 nucleotides line up with TRBD1. CDR1 MNHNY and CDR2 SVGAGI come from the germline V gene (reference sequence). The CDR3 length is 14 residues. J lost 8 bases, V lost 11 bases, and 15 bases had no gene match. CDR3 DNA sequence: TGTGCCGCCTTAGGACAGGGGTCCTGGGGGGGCTACACCTTC. It encodes CAALGQGSWGGYTF.

The chain joins TRBV6-5 to TRBJ1-4; D is uncertain. This CDR3 is 15 amino acids long. Germline V gene lookup returns CDR1 MNHEY and CDR2 SVGAGI. V was pared by 6 bases and J by 6 bases, with 17 bases between. The CDR3 spells CASRPGGDWYEKLFF. The CDR3 DNA follows: TGTGCCAGCAGACCCGGCGGGGATTGGTATGAAAAACTGTTTTTT.

The chain is built from TRBV27 and TRBJ2-7, with 10 bases lining up with TRBD2. CDR1 is MNHEY and CDR2 is SMNVEV in the germline V gene (reference sequence). There are 15 residues in the CDR3. The ends lost 0 bases at V and 6 bases at J; junction bases unmatched: 5. The CDR3 here is CASSLSKTSGTEQYF. As DNA, the CDR3 is TGTGCCAGCAGTTTATCGAAAACTAGCGGGACCGAGCAGTACTTC.

The V gene is TRBV13, the J gene TRBJ1-3; the D is unclear. Germline assignment: CDR1 PRHDT and CDR2 FYEKMQ (reference sequence). The CDR3 length is 16 residues. Trimming removed 3 bases at V and 0 bases at J, with 12 bases between. The CDR3 sequence is CASSFNDGRSGNTIYF. In nucleotides, the CDR3 is TGTGCCAGCAGCTTTAATGATGGCCGCTCTGGAAACACCATATATTTT.

This clone has only a few counts. This chain connects TRBV5-1 to TRBJ1-4; D gene ambiguous. The CDR3 is 13 amino acids. Trimming left V 4 bases short and J 5 bases short, with 9 bases between. Germline CDR1 and CDR2: SGHRS and YFSETQ. The CDR3, as DNA: TGCGCCAGCAGCCCGTCGGCAAATGAAAAACTGTTTTTT. Its translation is CASSPSANEKLFF.

This CDR3 is CASSYGTGRTEAFF. CDR3 nucleotides: TGTGCCAGCAGTTACGGGACAGGGCGCACTGAAGCTTTCTTT. The chain is built from TRBV6-5 and TRBJ1-1; 9 bases are shared with TRBD1. Germline V lookup: CDR1 MNHEY, CDR2 SVGAGI. This CDR3 is built from 14 residues. The junction had 2 bases not matched to a gene; V was cut back by 2 bases and J by 4 bases.

This rearrangement joins TRBV7-6 to TRBJ2-1; tentative D call: TRBD2 (5 bases). CDR3 length: 15 residues. Trimming cost V 6 bases and J 4 bases, with 16 bases left between them. Germline V gene lookup returns CDR1 SGHVS and CDR2 FNYEAQ. CDR3 amino acids: CASSLYPPGYNEQFF. The CDR3, as DNA: TGTGCCAGCAGTTTGTACCCCCCGGGGTACAATGAGCAGTTCTTC.